This T cell receptor beta chain was identified in a study of regulatory T cells in long-lasting Graves disease. Across the whole study: Graves' patients, diagnosed recently, had received antithyroid drugs under 3 months.

Germline values: CDR1 SGHRS, CDR2 YFSETQ. Trimming shortened V by 0 bases and J by 7 bases, and 11 bases separated the two germline ends. The CDR3 contains 13 residues. Findings and limits, study-wide: A reduction in accuracy may have resulted from the small sample size.

This clonotype was observed many times. Its antigen is currently unknown. Arm-PCR with iRepertoire HTBI primers amplified the CDR3 regions for these TCR beta libraries. TCRdb reprocessed the multiplex PCR reads with MiXCR, giving one entry per CDR3 protein. The sample includes 500,000 or so distinct CDR3 sequences, 14% of them seen just once. Time point noted: newly diagnosed GD, antithyroid drugs for less than 3 months. Researchers made the TCR library from RNA that was extracted from PBMCs. A further study also used this sample, focusing on T cells in Graves' hyperthyroidism and ophthalmopathy. That publication notes: An initial round of RT-PCR targeting the TCR CDR3 relied on the HTBI primer set.

Sample: peripheral blood mononuclear cells (PBMCs), taken at new diagnosis, from a patient treated with antithyroid drugs. This TCR came from a woman aged 45 to 65 with Graves disease. The chain uses TRBV5-1 and TRBJ2-7, with D tentatively TRBD2 (6 bases). As DNA, the CDR3 is TGCGCCAGCAGCTTGGACCCGGCGGGGGAGCAGTACTTC. Residues: CASSLDPAGEQYF.